The rows below give T cell receptor beta chains drawn from one sample of a study of cytomegalovirus exposure and HLA in healthy donors. This table comes from immunoSEQ multiplex PCR, and its TCRdb copy is limited to in-frame clones, with some not included. The sample records more than 140,000 clones, 55% to 70% being singletons. The sequenced sample was PBMCs. Receptors originate from a woman in her twenties or thirties in good health and CMV-seropositive. Each CDR3 is given without its conserved first and last residue.

TRBV6-1	TRBJ2-5	ASTGYLGETQY
TRBV6-1	TRBJ2-5	ASSDMIGPGKY
TRBV18	TRBJ1-6	ASSPGLNEPLH
TRBV7-9	TRBJ1-2	ASSLNPPARDT
TRBV19	TRBJ1-5	ASSMAGEIQLQH
TRBV19	TRBJ1-2	ASRMSQGANYGYT
TRBV7-9	TRBJ1-1	SSSLARGGEAF
TRBV5-1	TRBJ1-2	ASSITGGESGYT
TRBV19	TRBJ1-1	ASSDTGLTEAF
TRBV5-6	TRBJ1-2	ASSFGSYRDVYGYT
TRBV6-1	-	ASSDTYEQY
TRBV7-9	TRBJ1-1	ASSNGEGLLGSWDTEAF
TRBV5-4	TRBJ2-6	ASNRQGGVSGANVLT
TRBV28	TRBJ1-4	ASRRATGGDFEKLF
TRBV19	TRBJ2-5	ASSVGQGLLGEQY
TRBV6-1	TRBJ2-7	ASRKGLAGEQY
TRBV6-1	TRBJ1-2	ASGFTRGQTYGYT
TRBV7-6	TRBJ2-2	ASSRREGTGELF
TRBV7-8	TRBJ1-1	ASSLAFSGDTEAF
TRBV11-2	TRBJ1-2	ASSLGQRQGAYDGYT
TRBV7-9	TRBJ1-2	ASSLDRTPRT
TRBV5-4	-	ASSNRAGGGYEQY
TRBV13	TRBJ2-5	ASSFDPTGSETQY
TRBV2	TRBJ2-7	ASIDSLLSYEQY
TRBV5-1	TRBJ2-1	ASSSTSVNYNEQF
TRBV10-3	TRBJ2-3	AISLRDTQY
TRBV7-2	TRBJ2-3	ASSLGDRVGADTQY
TRBV9	TRBJ1-2	ASSVAWGREDYGYT
TRBV18	TRBJ2-1	ASSPDRVPYNEQF